A single sample gave rise to the 26 T cell receptor beta chains below, sequenced in a study of cytomegalovirus exposure and HLA in healthy donors. PCR amplification relied on 60 Vbeta primers (plus 13 Jbeta primers). Sequencing used immunoSEQ multiplex PCR; TCRdb keeps in-frame clones, though not all of them. The table has about 140,000 clones, roughly 83% seen once; the top ten hold roughly 4.2%. Sequenced: PBMCs. The source of these receptors is a man aged 40-50 years in good health and CMV-seropositive.

V is TRBV29-1 and J is TRBJ2-4; possibly TRBD1 for D (6 bases). CDR1 is SQVTM, CDR2 ANQGSEA, per germline. The CDR3 length is 13 residues. V dropped 4 bases and J dropped 0 bases, with 7 bases sitting between them. The CDR3, as DNA: TGCAGCGTTGCGACAGGAGCCAAAAACATTCAGTACTTC. Residues: CSVATGAKNIQYF.

The chain has TRBV10-3 and TRBJ2-7; TRBD1 matches at 8 bases. CDR1 is ENHRY, CDR2 SYGVKD, per germline. This CDR3 contains 15 residues. V lost 7 bases, J lost 3 bases, and 11 bases stayed unmatched. The CDR3 nucleotides are TGTGCCATCAAAAACGGACAGGGTTTCGGCTACGAGCAGTACTTC. Translation gives CAIKNGQGFGYEQYF.

The chain joins TRBV5-1 to TRBJ1-2; D gene uncertain. Germline V lookup: CDR1 SGHRS, CDR2 YFSETQ. The ends were cut back, 4 bases at V and 6 bases at J, with 13 bases in the middle. CDR3 length equals 13 residues. The CDR3 loop is CASSPISGNGYTF. In DNA, the CDR3 is TGCGCCAGCAGCCCAATATCGGGGAATGGCTACACCTTC.

The J gene is TRBJ1-1, the V gene TRBV28, with unresolved D. The CDR3 length is 12 residues. CDR1 is MDHEN, CDR2 SYDVKM, per germline. The V end lost 2 bases, the J end lost 6 bases, and 7 bases lay between the germline ends. The CDR3 sequence: CASSLRRAEAFF. CDR3 DNA: TGTGCCAGCAGTTTAAGGAGGGCTGAAGCTTTCTTT.

The chain uses TRBV4-3 and TRBJ2-1; D may be TRBD1 (5 bases). Germline V CDR1 and CDR2: LGHNA, YSLEER. The ends were cut back, 2 bases at V and 10 bases at J, with 18 bases in the middle. The CDR3 contains 15 residues. The CDR3 protein is CASSQSRGADLEQFF. The CDR3 DNA reads TGCGCCAGCAGCCAATCTAGGGGCGCGGATTTAGAGCAGTTCTTC.

The table lists this clone with a few counts. The CDR3 is CASSQDFGPLSGNTIYF. The DNA for the CDR3 is TGCGCCAGCAGCCAAGATTTTGGCCCTCTCTCTGGAAACACCATATATTTT. This chain links TRBV4-1 with TRBJ1-3; no definite D call. The CDR3 is made up of 17 amino acids. Per germline, CDR1 MGHRA and CDR2 YSYEKL. V lost 0 bases and J 0 bases, leaving 12 bases between the germline ends.

The rearrangement links TRBV5-6 to TRBJ1-5; 7 bases map to TRBD1. V lost 6 bases and J lost 4; bases outside the gene matches: 4. Per germline, CDR1 SGHDT and CDR2 YYEEEE. The CDR3 sequence is 13 residues long. CDR3 sequence: CASKRQGNQPQHF. Here the CDR3 DNA reads TGTGCCAGCAAAAGACAGGGAAATCAGCCCCAGCATTTT.

This clone was counted only a few times. V usage is TRBV5-6 and J usage is TRBJ1-1, with D perhaps matching TRBD1 (6 bases). The germline CDR1 and CDR2 sequences are SGHDT and YYEEEE. Deletions cut 3 bases from V and 3 bases from J, with 12 bases between. The CDR3 contains 14 residues. This chain's CDR3 is CASSSGVGYTEAFF. CDR3 nucleotide sequence: TGTGCCAGCAGCTCAGGGGTCGGGTACACTGAAGCTTTCTTT.

The chain couples TRBV5-4 to TRBJ2-5; TRBD2 might be the D (6 bases). This CDR3 spans 16 amino acids. From germline, CDR1 is SGHNT and CDR2 YYREEE (reference sequence). Trimming stripped 0 bases from V and 2 bases from J, with 14 bases between. CDR3 sequence: CASSLERDSYQETQYF. In nucleotides, the CDR3 is TGTGCCAGCAGCTTGGAACGGGACTCGTATCAAGAGACCCAGTACTTC. The whole variable domain, remainder taken from reference TRBV5-4 and TRBJ2-5, is ETGVTQSPTHLIKTRGQQVTLRCSSQSGHNTVSWYQQALGQGPQFIFQYYREEENGRGNFPPRFSGLQFPNYSSELNVNALELDDSALYLCASSLERDSYQETQYFGPGTRLLVL.

This chain connects TRBV9 to TRBJ1-2; D is undetermined. Per the germline V gene, CDR1 is SGDLS and CDR2 is YYNGEE. The CDR3 length is 12 residues. V was clipped by 5 bases and J by 4 bases, with 9 bases between them. Written as DNA, the CDR3 is TGTGCCAGCAGTGACACGCTCTATGGCTACACCTTC. Translation gives CASSDTLYGYTF.

The rearrangement joins TRBV2 to TRBJ2-7; 8 bases are a match to TRBD2. This CDR3 is 16 amino acids long. V shed 2 bases, J shed 6 bases, and the junction held 12 bases outside the gene matches. Germline V lookup: CDR1 SNHLY, CDR2 FYNNEI. The CDR3 nucleotides read TGTGCCAGCAGTGAAATGGGACGGGAGGGCCGTCGCGAGCAGTACTTC. It specifies CASSEMGREGRREQYF.

DNA of the CDR3: TGTGCCAGCAGTTTCCAGGGGGACTATGGCTACACCTTC. The encoded protein is CASSFQGDYGYTF. The rearrangement links TRBV7-2 to TRBJ1-2; 7 bases fit TRBD1. The V gene end was trimmed by 6 bases and the J gene end by 3 bases; junction bases not matched to a gene: 4. From germline, CDR1 is SGHTA and CDR2 FQGNSA. The CDR3 has 13 amino acids.

This chain connects TRBV29-1 to TRBJ2-3, with 11 bases lining up with TRBD2. V shed 4 bases, J shed 6 bases, and the junction held 6 bases outside the gene matches. This CDR3 is 14 amino acids long. CDR1 and CDR2 (germline): SQVTM, ANQGSEA. Here the CDR3 reads CSVGPTSGIDTQYF. In nucleotides, the CDR3 is TGCAGCGTTGGCCCGACTAGCGGGATTGATACGCAGTATTTT.

This chain uses TRBV4-1 with TRBJ2-7, with 8 bases lining up with TRBD1. V lost 1 base and J lost 3; bases outside the gene matches: 5. Germline V CDR1 and CDR2: MGHRA, YSYEKL. CDR3 length equals 15 residues. This CDR3 reads CASSQVQGAGYEQYF. CDR3 bases: TGCGCCAGCAGCCAAGTTCAGGGGGCGGGCTACGAGCAGTACTTC.

In its sample, this clone was seen a few times. This rearrangement joins TRBV7-8 to TRBJ1-2; tentatively, D is TRBD1 (6 bases). CDR3 length: 15 residues. V was shortened by 4 bases and J by 4 bases, with 16 bases between the two germline ends. Germline CDR1 and CDR2: SGHVS and FQNEAQ. The CDR3 DNA follows: TGTGCCAGCAGCTCCACCAGGGACAACCTCTATGGCTACACCTTC. Residues: CASSSTRDNLYGYTF.

V gene TRBV6-1 combines with J gene TRBJ2-7; D might be TRBD1 (6 bases). The CDR3 is 14 amino acids. The germline V gene encodes CDR1 MNHNS and CDR2 SASEGT. With 1 base removed from V and 5 bases from J, the gap between germline ends came to 12 bases. CDR3 in DNA: TGTGCCAGCAGTGAAGTCCCAGGGACAAACGAGCAGTACTTC. Its protein product is CASSEVPGTNEQYF.

The chain joins TRBV7-8 to TRBJ1-3; 11 bases are a match to TRBD1. This CDR3 is 17 amino acids long. J lost 3 bases, V lost 5 bases, and 9 bases had no gene match. The germline V gene has CDR1 SGHVS and CDR2 FQNEAQ. CDR3 sequence: CASSTPDRGLFGNTIYF. CDR3 DNA: TGTGCCAGCAGCACCCCGGACAGGGGGCTATTTGGAAACACCATATATTTT.

V is TRBV10-3 and J is TRBJ2-7; D unresolved. This CDR3 is built from 13 residues. Germline V lookup: CDR1 ENHRY, CDR2 SYGVKD. With 3 bases removed from V and 2 bases from J, the gap between germline ends came to 8 bases. The CDR3 loop reads CAISDRVPYEQYF. DNA of the CDR3: TGTGCCATCAGTGACCGGGTCCCCTACGAGCAGTACTTC.

The chain combines TRBV5-1 with TRBJ2-3; 8 bases fit TRBD2. Germline loops: CDR1 SGHRS, CDR2 YFSETQ. The trim removed 5 bases at V and 3 bases at J, leaving 8 bases unmatched. This CDR3 is built from 15 residues. The CDR3 spells CASSLGGAATDTQYF. The CDR3 DNA reads TGCGCCAGCAGTCTCGGGGGGGCGGCGACAGATACGCAGTATTTT.

The V gene is TRBV7-3, the J gene TRBJ1-6; the D gene is possibly TRBD1 (5 bases). CDR3 length: 14 amino acids. V lost 2 bases to trimming and J lost 8 bases, with 10 bases between them. CDR1 is SGHTA, CDR2 FQGTGA, per germline. CDR3 DNA sequence: TGTGCCAGCAGCTTACGGGGGATTGATTCACCCCTCCACTTT. It specifies CASSLRGIDSPLHF.

The chain joins TRBV7-9 to TRBJ2-5; perhaps TRBD1 as D (6 bases). The end of the DNA is better explained by TRBJ2-7, so the J call may be wrong. This CDR3 has 15 amino acids. From germline, CDR1 is SEHNR and CDR2 FQNEAQ (reference sequence). The CDR3 here is CASSLSWTASYEQYF. The CDR3 region has the DNA TGTGCCAGCAGCTTATCGTGGACAGCCTCCTACGAGCAGTACTTC.

The V and J genes are TRBV30 and TRBJ2-7; 7 bases match TRBD1. The V gene end was trimmed by 3 bases and the J gene end by 1 base; junction bases not matched to a gene: 6. Germline CDR1 GTSNPN, CDR2 SVGIG (reference sequence). CDR3 length: 14 residues. CDR3 coding DNA: TGTGCCTGGAGGGGAAAGGGGGCATCCTACGAGCAGTACTTC. Protein product: CAWRGKGASYEQYF.

A single count supports this clone. The chain carries TRBV19 and TRBJ1-1; 7 bases map to TRBD1. CDR1 is LNHDA, CDR2 SQIVND, per germline (reference sequence). J lost 0 bases, V lost 7 bases, and 8 bases had no gene match. The CDR3 consists of 15 residues. The CDR3 is CASKGTVFMNTEAFF. Here the CDR3 DNA reads TGTGCCAGTAAGGGGACAGTGTTCATGAACACTGAAGCTTTCTTT. Variable domain in full (rest from reference TRBV19 and TRBJ1-1): DGGITQSPKYLFRKEGQNVTLSCEQNLNHDAMYWYRQDPGQGLRLIYYSQIVNDFQKGDIAEGYSVSREKKESFPLTVTSAQKNPTAFYLCASKGTVFMNTEAFFGQGTRLTVV.

This clone has only one observation. V usage is TRBV2 and J usage is TRBJ1-1; D remains unclear. The CDR3 contains 11 residues. Germline V gene data show CDR1 as SNHLY and CDR2 as FYNNEI. The V and J ends lost 10 bases and 4 bases respectively, with 10 bases between them. The CDR3 sequence: CATLYSTEAFF. The CDR3 DNA reads TGTGCCACCTTATACAGCACTGAAGCTTTCTTT.

This chain connects TRBV11-3 to TRBJ2-2; D gene unclear. The CDR3 totals 13 residues. Per the germline V gene, CDR1 is SGHNT and CDR2 is YENEEA. Trimming removed 2 bases at V and 4 bases at J, with 5 bases between. CDR3 nucleotides: TGTGCCAGCAGCTTACAGGCCACCGGGGAGCTGTTTTTT. Amino acid sequence: CASSLQATGELFF.

This clone appeared once. The V gene is TRBV7-7, the J gene TRBJ2-1, with 8 bases matching TRBD2. V lost 4 bases, J lost 4 bases, and 6 bases stayed unmatched. This CDR3 has 15 residues. Germline V gene lookup returns CDR1 SSHAT and CDR2 FNYEAQ (reference sequence). CDR3 loop: CASSSLAGGYNEQFF. CDR3 coding DNA: TGTGCCAGCAGCTCACTTGCGGGGGGATACAATGAGCAGTTCTTC.